The entry below describes one T cell receptor (beta chain). The sample is drawn from a study of cytomegalovirus exposure and HLA in healthy donors. CDR1 LGHNA and CDR2 YSLEER come from the germline V gene. The V and J ends lost 0 bases and 3 bases respectively, with 9 bases between them. This CDR3 region has 16 residues. The PCR had 60 Vbeta and 13 Jbeta primers. TCRdb's table, derived via immunoSEQ multiplex PCR, lists solely in-frame clones and lacks some. The sample includes about 150,000 clones, 80% to 85% of them seen just once. The chain joins TRBV4-3 to TRBJ1-6; perhaps TRBD1 as D (5 bases). This TCR derives from a male donor in good health and CMV-seronegative. Sequencing input: PBMCs. CDR3 nucleotide sequence: TGCGCCAGCAGCCAAGAGTCGACAGACTATAATTCACCCCTCCACTTT. Amino acids: CASSQESTDYNSPLHF.